Sequencing of this T cell receptor beta chain was carried out in a study of shared clonotypes between healthy human individuals. The CDR3 spans 17 residues. Worth noting for this clone: Its target is unknown.

TCRdb's table, derived via immunoSEQ multiplex PCR, lists solely in-frame clones and lacks some. Counted here are hundreds of thousands of clones, 97% occurring once; the ten biggest clones make up approximately 0.057%. Study-wide results and limits: The sharing of 5% to 6.5% of naive CD4 clonotypes was seen across a handful of donors. Collection of samples was limited to blood; tissue repertoires likely differ. On the whole, naive subsets had larger estimated richness than memory subsets had.

This sequence joins TRBV21-1 and TRBJ2-3; the listed D gene, TRBD2, was not tested against the DNA. TRBV21-1 is classified as a pseudogene. This receptor was obtained from a woman in her 30s in good health. The sequenced sample consisted of naive CD4+ T cells sorted from blood. The subset: CD45RA+ positively selected. CDR3 DNA: TGTGCCAGCAGCAAAGTCTCCCAGCGCCTCAGCACAGATACGCAGTATTTT. Translated, it gives CASSKVSQRLSTDTQYF.